This T cell receptor (beta chain) was sequenced in a study of T cell responses to AZD1222 COVID-19 vaccine. Study-wide findings and caveats: Donor demographics were predominantly white British with a female majority; clonal diversity may be underestimated.

Assay: immunoSEQ multiplex PCR; the TCRdb copy retains only in-frame clones and omits some. The top ten clones hold about 1.5% of a sample with about 140,000 clones, roughly nine tenths of them seen once. A note on this clone: Antigen specificity is unknown.

There are 15 residues in the CDR3. Trimming pared 3 bases from V and 0 bases from J, leaving 9 bases between. Germline CDR1 reads SGHVS; CDR2 reads FQNEAQ. This sample comprised peripheral blood, obtained on day 0 of AZD1222 vaccination. V usage is TRBV7-8 and J usage is TRBJ1-3; no reliable D call. The TCR sequence derives from an adult in good health. CDR3 sequence reads: CASSLGRPSGNTIYF. As DNA, the CDR3 is TGTGCCAGCAGCTTGGGCAGACCCTCTGGAAACACCATATATTTT.